Each of the 13 T cell receptor beta chains below was sequenced from the same sample in a study of blood T cell repertoires in COVID-19. Sequenced by immunoSEQ multiplex PCR; TCRdb stores in-frame clones only, minus some. The top ten hold 3.5% to 4.5% of the sample, which has approximately 300,000 clones, more than 75% seen once. Material for sequencing was peripheral blood. Receptors were obtained from a woman aged 45-65 years with active or convalescent COVID-19.

The chain joins TRBV3-1 (or the pseudogene TRBV3-2) to TRBJ2-3; the D is unclear. This CDR3 contains 13 residues. V was cut by 0 bases and J by 6 bases, with 7 bases left in between. Per germline, CDR1 LGHDT and CDR2 YNNKEL (reference sequence). CDR3 protein: CASSQDPRDTQYF. The CDR3 DNA reads as TGTGCCAGCAGCCAAGATCCCCGGGATACGCAGTATTTT.

The V call is TRBV30, the J call TRBJ2-3; 8 positions agree with TRBD2. The germline CDR1 and CDR2 sequences are GTSNPN and SVGIG (reference sequence). J was trimmed by 5 bases and V by 8 bases; bases with no gene match: 18. This CDR3 has 16 amino acids. Here the CDR3 reads CATTPPGLGPVDTQYF. For the CDR3, the DNA is TGTGCCACAACACCTCCGGGACTAGGTCCTGTAGATACGCAGTATTTT.

The chain employs TRBV11-2 and TRBJ2-7, with TRBD1 identical over 9 bases. Germline lookup yields CDR1 SGHAT and CDR2 FQNNGV. Trimming at V came to 8 bases and at J to 5 bases, leaving 7 bases not matched to a gene. The CDR3 is 13 residues long. The CDR3 DNA reads TGTGCCAGCGGGGACAGGGTTAGCCACGAGCAGTACTTC. Residues: CASGDRVSHEQYF.

This chain connects TRBV18 to TRBJ1-5, with TRBD1 as a possible D gene (5 bases). The V end lost 3 bases, the J end lost 4 bases, and 7 bases lay between the germline ends. The CDR3 has 13 amino acids. CDR1 KGHSH and CDR2 LQKENI come from the germline V gene. CDR3 bases: TGTGCCAGCTCACCGGCAGGGAATCAGCCCCAGCATTTT. Translating gives CASSPAGNQPQHF.

V and J are TRBV7-6 and TRBJ2-6, with D possibly matching TRBD1 (5 bases). V lost 4 bases, J lost 0 bases, and 19 bases lay in between. Germline CDR1 and CDR2: SGHVS and FNYEAQ. The CDR3 spans 19 residues. The CDR3 sequence: CASSSRSSRDSSGANVLTF. CDR3 nucleotides: TGTGCCAGCAGCTCTAGATCGTCCAGGGATAGCTCTGGGGCCAACGTCCTGACTTTC.

This clone was counted between two and nine times. This CDR3 reads CASRYSDEKLFF. CDR3 coding DNA: TGTGCCAGCAGATACAGTGATGAAAAACTGTTTTTT. The chain has TRBV12-3 or TRBV12-4 and TRBJ1-4; D is ambiguous. The CDR3 has 12 residues. V lost 6 bases and J 6 bases, leaving 8 bases between the germline ends.

V gene TRBV24-1 combines with J gene TRBJ1-3; D not resolved. With 7 bases removed from V and 1 base from J, the gap between germline ends came to 13 bases. Germline V gives CDR1 KGHDR, CDR2 SFDVKD. The CDR3 has 15 residues. The chain's CDR3 is CATSESYGSGNTIYF. The CDR3 DNA reads as TGTGCCACCAGCGAGTCCTATGGTTCTGGAAACACCATATATTTT.

The V and J genes are TRBV7-9 and TRBJ2-1, with 11 bases aligning to TRBD2. The junction had 13 bases not matched to a gene; V was cut back by 5 bases and J by 4 bases. This CDR3 has 18 residues. Per the germline V gene, CDR1 is SEHNR and CDR2 is FQNEAQ (reference sequence). DNA for the CDR3: TGTGCCAGCAGCCGGGGTGATCTAGCGGGGGGTCGTTACAATGAGCAGTTCTTC. Protein: CASSRGDLAGGRYNEQFF.

The chain links TRBV27 to TRBJ1-2; D is unresolved. Between the trimmed V and J ends, which lost 6 bases and 4 bases, there was a span of 12 bases. The CDR3 length is 13 residues. Germline lookup yields CDR1 MNHEY and CDR2 SMNVEV (reference sequence). This CDR3 is CASSQNPGYGYTF. CDR3 sequence (DNA): TGTGCCAGCAGCCAAAACCCCGGCTATGGCTACACCTTC.

The count of this clone is one. The chain employs TRBV6-1 and TRBJ2-7; 8 nucleotides match TRBD1. Germline trimming cut 1 base from V and 2 bases from J; bases unmatched to any gene: 7. The CDR3 has 16 residues. Germline CDR1 MNHNS, CDR2 SASEGT. CDR3 sequence: CASSEVRAGGTYEQYF. For the CDR3, the DNA is TGTGCCAGCAGTGAAGTGAGGGCAGGGGGCACCTACGAGCAGTACTTC.

The chain couples TRBV30 to TRBJ1-2; D ambiguous. V was clipped by 1 base and J by 3 bases, with 6 bases between them. Germline CDR1 is GTSNPN and CDR2 is SVGIG (reference sequence). The CDR3 has 12 residues. CDR3 amino acids: CAWSDRDYGYTF. CDR3 DNA: TGTGCCTGGAGTGACAGAGACTATGGCTACACCTTC.

The chain is built from TRBV12-2 and TRBJ1-6. TRBV12-2 counts as a pseudogene. CDR3 length equals 21 residues. Here the CDR3 reads CASRFKPGTGETSSYNSPLHF. CDR3 in DNA: TGTGCAAGTCGCTTTAAACCCGGGACGGGAGAGACCAGCTCCTATAATTCACCCCTCCACTTT.

The chain employs TRBV19 and TRBJ2-7, with 7 bases that match TRBD1. With 3 bases clipped from V and 1 base from J, the junction kept 3 bases outside the gene matches. Germline CDR1 reads LNHDA; CDR2 reads SQIVND (reference sequence). The CDR3 spans 14 residues. CDR3 coding DNA: TGTGCCAGTAGTATGACAGGGTTATCCTACGAGCAGTACTTC. Encoded protein: CASSMTGLSYEQYF. The full variable domain, rest sourced from reference TRBV19 and TRBJ2-7, is DGGITQSPKYLFRKEGQNVTLSCEQNLNHDAMYWYRQDPGQGLRLIYYSQIVNDFQKGDIAEGYSVSREKKESFPLTVTSAQKNPTAFYLCASSMTGLSYEQYFGPGTRLTVT.